This is a list of T cell receptor beta chains from one sample in a study of CD8 T cells in ankylosing spondylitis. Using its own MiXCR run on the 5' RACE reads, TCRdb lists one record per CDR3 protein. The sample contains roughly 38,000 distinct CDR3 sequences, approximately 15% of which appear only once. The sequenced sample was blood. These receptors were collected from a male donor with ankylosing spondylitis or in good health (not recorded which). Each CDR3 is given with its conserved first and last residue. Each record gives: V gene, D gene, J gene, clone size, CDR3 protein, CDR3 DNA. D genes are given only for firm matches. Clone sizes are given selectively: once, few, many, or a class where the clone is expanded.

V: TRBV3-1; D: TRBD2; J: TRBJ2-2; size: few; CDR3: CASRGLAGPNTGELFF; DNA: TGTGCCAGCAGGGGACTAGCGGGGCCCAACACCGGGGAGCTGTTTTTT
V: TRBV3-1; D: TRBD2; J: TRBJ2-3; size: .; CDR3: CASSQEIAGVTDTQYF; DNA: TGTGCCAGCAGCCAGGAAATAGCGGGGGTCACAGATACGCAGTATTTT
V: TRBV6-2/TRBV6-3; D: TRBD2; J: TRBJ2-1; size: few; CDR3: CASSPQRRSGSYNEQFF; DNA: TGTGCCAGCAGTCCCCAGAGGAGAAGCGGGAGCTACAATGAGCAGTTCTTC
V: TRBV20-1; D: .; J: TRBJ1-5; size: .; CDR3: CSARQGLSNQPQHF; DNA: TGCAGTGCTAGACAGGGGTTGAGCAATCAGCCCCAGCATTTT
V: TRBV9; D: .; J: TRBJ2-2; size: many; CDR3: CASSRTSTDTGELFF; DNA: TGTGCCAGCAGCAGGACTTCCACCGACACCGGGGAGCTGTTTTTT
V: TRBV7-2; D: .; J: TRBJ1-6; size: .; CDR3: CASSPSGNDNSPLHF; DNA: TGTGCCAGCAGCCCTAGTGGGAATGATAATTCACCCCTCCACTTT
V: TRBV12-3/TRBV12-4; D: .; J: TRBJ2-5; size: .; CDR3: CASSLSTYETQYF; DNA: TGTGCCAGCAGTTTATCAACGTACGAGACCCAGTACTTC
V: TRBV11-2; D: .; J: TRBJ2-3; size: .; CDR3: CASGLAGKTDTQYF; DNA: TGTGCCAGCGGGTTGGCGGGTAAAACAGATACGCAGTATTTT
V: TRBV20-1; D: .; J: TRBJ1-4; size: few; CDR3: CSARPGPGNEKLFF; DNA: TGCAGTGCTAGACCGGGTCCCGGGAATGAAAAACTGTTTTTT
V: TRBV29-1; D: .; J: TRBJ1-1; size: .; CDR3: CSVARNTEAFF; DNA: TGCAGCGTTGCGCGGAACACTGAAGCTTTCTTT
V: TRBV29-1; D: .; J: TRBJ2-3; size: .; CDR3: CSVALTYPNRDTQYF; DNA: TGCAGCGTCGCGTTGACATACCCAAATAGAGATACGCAGTATTTT
V: TRBV10-2; D: .; J: TRBJ1-1; size: .; CDR3: CASKLPSTTEAFF; DNA: TGCGCCAGCAAACTACCTTCGACCACTGAAGCTTTCTTT